Following are 8 T cell receptor beta chains from one sample sequenced in a study of Tregs in tolerant kidney transplant recipients. Libraries were prepared by immunoSEQ multiplex PCR; TCRdb keeps only in-frame clonotypes and omits some of them. The sample lists 40,000 to 50,000 clones, roughly 90% seen once, with roughly 16% in the top ten. Recipients received nonmyeloablative bone marrow transplants from related graft donors, with transient mixed chimerism. Sequenced here: CD8+ T cells from blood (PBMCs), sampled 12 months after the transplant. These receptors came from a human patient who received a combined kidney and bone marrow transplant. Among the T cells, some may be from the graft donor.

This chain links TRBV2 with TRBJ2-1; 8 nucleotides agree with TRBD2. V trimming: 6 bases; J trimming: 7 bases; junction bases outside the gene matches: 11. Germline CDR1 and CDR2: SNHLY and FYNNEI. The CDR3 contains 15 residues. This CDR3 is CASSLVGGALNEQFF. CDR3 nucleotide sequence: TGTGCCAGCAGCCTAGTCGGGGGGGCCTTAAATGAGCAGTTCTTC.

This rearrangement joins TRBV4-2 to TRBJ1-1; 8 bases agree with TRBD1. This CDR3 region has 15 residues. CDR1 is LGHNA, CDR2 YNFKEQ, per germline. Germline trimming cut 4 bases from V and 2 bases from J; bases unmatched to any gene: 6. The DNA of the CDR3 is TGTGCCAGCAGCCCAGACAGGGGTAGTAACACTGAAGCTTTCTTT. It yields the protein CASSPDRGSNTEAFF.

This clone was seen only a few times. The chain recombines TRBV7-9 with TRBJ2-7; 7 bases agree with TRBD2. Germline CDR1 and CDR2: SEHNR and FQNEAQ (reference sequence). J gave up 5 bases and V 8 bases, and 9 bases lay outside the gene matches. This CDR3 contains 13 residues. CDR3 DNA: TGTGCCAGCCGCCCGGGGGGTATCCACGAGCAGTACTTC. Encoded protein: CASRPGGIHEQYF.

The J gene is TRBJ2-1, the V gene TRBV6-1, with D perhaps TRBD2 (7 bases). The CDR3 is made up of 15 amino acids. CDR1 and CDR2 from the germline V gene are MNHNS and SASEGT. V was pared by 7 bases and J by 5 bases, with 18 bases between. For the CDR3, the DNA is TGTGCCAGCATCGAAGGCGGGGGCGTAAACAATGAGCAGTTCTTC. As protein: CASIEGGGVNNEQFF.

The genes are TRBV30 and TRBJ2-2, with 8 bases lining up with TRBD2. V was clipped by 4 bases and J by 9 bases; unmatched bases: 16. The CDR3 is 16 amino acids. Germline V lookup: CDR1 GTSNPN, CDR2 SVGIG (reference sequence). CDR3: CAWIPTGGALIRELFF. CDR3 DNA: TGTGCCTGGATCCCGACGGGGGGGGCCCTGATCAGGGAGCTGTTTTTT. The full variable domain, completed using reference TRBV30 and TRBJ2-2, is SQTIHQWPATLVQPVGSPLSLECTVEGTSNPNLYWYRQAAGRGLQLLFYSVGIGQISSEVPQNLSASRPQDRQFILSSKKLLLSDSGFYLCAWIPTGGALIRELFFGEGSRLTVL.

The chain couples TRBV7-6 to TRBJ1-5, with 7 positions matching TRBD1. Germline assignment: CDR1 SGHVS and CDR2 FNYEAQ. CDR3 length: 15 residues. With 5 bases clipped from V and 4 bases from J, the junction kept 8 bases outside the gene matches. The CDR3 region is CASSLLQGSNQPQHF. As DNA, the CDR3 is TGTGCCAGCAGCCTCCTACAGGGGTCAAATCAGCCCCAGCATTTT.

The V and J genes are TRBV23-1 and TRBJ2-4; 15 bases fit TRBD2. TRBV23-1 belongs to the ORF category, with a function that is uncertain. The CDR3 sequence is 21 residues long. V lost 7 bases, J lost 1 base, and 17 bases stayed unmatched. The CDR3 sequence is CASNPRGLAGGPKVAKNIQYF. The CDR3, as DNA: TGCGCCAGCAACCCCCGAGGACTAGCGGGAGGGCCGAAGGTGGCCAAAAACATTCAGTACTTC.

This clone was picked up one time. The V gene is TRBV13, the J gene TRBJ2-7; TRBD2 aligns across 12 bases. The ends lost 5 bases at V and 0 bases at J; junction bases unmatched: 5. The CDR3 is 16 amino acids. The V gene's germline CDR1 is PRHDT and CDR2 FYEKMQ (reference sequence). This chain's CDR3 is CASSPSGLAGSYEQYF. The CDR3 DNA reads TGTGCCAGCAGCCCATCGGGACTAGCGGGCTCCTACGAGCAGTACTTC.